This is a list of T cell receptor beta chains from one sample in a study of CD8+ T cells in alopecia areata. Clones were read by immunoSEQ multiplex PCR, and TCRdb kept only the in-frame ones, dropping some. This sample has around 250,000 clones; 67% occur once, and the top ten carry approximately 1.2%. The specimen comprised CD4+ T cells sorted from blood, sampled at week 0. These receptors were obtained from a human donor with alopecia areata. The CDR3 runs from the conserved cysteine through the conserved F or W. Each record gives: J gene, V gene, CDR3 protein.

J: TRBJ2-7; V: TRBV29-1; CDR3: CSATRGNEQYF
J: TRBJ2-1; V: TRBV6-1; CDR3: CASSEPGTGGNEQFF
J: TRBJ2-1; V: TRBV5-1; CDR3: CASSPDREGNEQFF
J: TRBJ1-1; V: TRBV30; CDR3: CAWSVPGQGPAF
J: TRBJ1-2; V: TRBV15; CDR3: CATSSRGQGLSGYTF
J: TRBJ2-4; V: TRBV10-3; CDR3: CAISESGNIQYF
J: TRBJ1-4; V: TRBV29-1; CDR3: CSVSVYATNEKLFF
J: TRBJ2-1; V: TRBV29-1; CDR3: CSVEYIEDEQFF
J: NA; V: TRBV30; CDR3: CAWSASYEQYF
J: TRBJ2-2; V: TRBV4-3; CDR3: CASSQEGPPATGELFF
J: TRBJ1-2; V: TRBV5-5; CDR3: CASSLSRVANYGYTF
J: TRBJ2-3; V: TRBV27; CDR3: CASSTGLSTDTQYF
J: TRBJ2-5; V: TRBV7-9; CDR3: CASSPPGQGRETQYF
J: TRBJ1-2; V: TRBV6-5; CDR3: CASSYSGDGYGYTF
J: TRBJ2-1; V: TRBV6-5; CDR3: CASRAGVVLDNEQFF
J: TRBJ1-4; V: TRBV10-3; CDR3: CAIRRDGGSEKLFF
J: TRBJ2-6; V: TRBV5-6; CDR3: CASSLGVSGANVLTF
J: TRBJ1-1; V: TRBV10-1; CDR3: CASSDPGTGWTEAFF
J: TRBJ1-1; V: TRBV10-2; CDR3: CASSVEGGTEAFF
J: TRBJ2-7; V: TRBV18; CDR3: CASSLRPGGEQYF